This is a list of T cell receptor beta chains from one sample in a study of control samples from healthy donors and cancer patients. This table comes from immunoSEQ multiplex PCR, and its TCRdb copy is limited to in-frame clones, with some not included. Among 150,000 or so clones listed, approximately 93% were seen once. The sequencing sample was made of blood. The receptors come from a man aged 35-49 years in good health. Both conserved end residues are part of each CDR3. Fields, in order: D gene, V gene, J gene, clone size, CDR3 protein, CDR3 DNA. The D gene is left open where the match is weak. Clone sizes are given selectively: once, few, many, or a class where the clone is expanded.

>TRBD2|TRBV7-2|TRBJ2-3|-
CASSLASGGTDTQYF
TGTGCCAGCAGCTTAGCCAGCGGGGGCACAGATACGCAGTATTTT
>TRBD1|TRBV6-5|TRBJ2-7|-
CASNRDRVYYEQYF
TGTGCCAGCAACCGGGACAGGGTGTACTACGAGCAGTACTTC
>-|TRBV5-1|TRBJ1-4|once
CASSLLLSGPREKLFF
TGCGCCAGCAGCTTGTTGTTATCGGGGCCTCGGGAAAAACTGTTTTTT
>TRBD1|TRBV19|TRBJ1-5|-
CAIGQAASNQPQHF
TGTGCCATAGGACAGGCGGCTAGCAATCAGCCCCAGCATTTT
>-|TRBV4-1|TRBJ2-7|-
CASSQSGLGEQYF
TGCGCCAGCAGCCAATCAGGGCTAGGGGAGCAGTACTTC
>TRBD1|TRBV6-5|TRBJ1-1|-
CASSPRAGGNTEAFF
TGTGCCAGCAGCCCCAGGGCAGGGGGCAACACTGAAGCTTTCTTT
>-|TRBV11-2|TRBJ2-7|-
CASSHDAGYEQYF
TGTGCCAGCAGCCACGATGCGGGCTACGAGCAGTACTTC
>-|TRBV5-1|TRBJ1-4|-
CASSRGSATNEKLFF
TGCGCCAGCAGCAGAGGGAGCGCAACTAATGAAAAACTGTTTTTT
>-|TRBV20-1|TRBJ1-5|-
CSASWESNQPQHF
TGCAGTGCTAGTTGGGAGTCCAATCAGCCCCAGCATTTT
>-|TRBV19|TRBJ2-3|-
CASSRSHRDTQYF
TGTGCCAGTAGTAGAAGTCACAGAGATACGCAGTATTTT
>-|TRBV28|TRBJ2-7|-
CASSFYNNRASSYEQYF
TGTGCCAGCAGTTTTTACAACAACAGAGCAAGCTCCTACGAGCAGTACTTC
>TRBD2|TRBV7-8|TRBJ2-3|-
CASSFDQRGNRDTQYF
TGTGCCAGCAGCTTTGATCAGCGGGGGAACCGGGATACGCAGTATTTT
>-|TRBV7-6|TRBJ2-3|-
CASSRLQFTDTQYF
TGTGCCAGCAGCCGCCTACAATTTACAGATACGCAGTATTTT
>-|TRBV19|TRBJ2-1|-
CASSIDHPTEQFF
TGTGCCAGTAGTATAGATCACCCCACAGAGCAGTTCTTC
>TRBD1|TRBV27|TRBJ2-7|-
CASKSRDSHYEQYF
TGTGCCAGCAAGAGCCGGGACAGTCACTACGAGCAGTACTTC
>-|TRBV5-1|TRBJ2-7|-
CASSDGTPPYEQYF
TGCGCCAGCAGCGACGGGACTCCCCCCTACGAGCAGTACTTC
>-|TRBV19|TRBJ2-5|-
CASSTGVRETQYF
TGTGCCAGTAGTACAGGGGTGCGGGAGACCCAGTACTTC
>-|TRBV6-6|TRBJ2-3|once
CASSRTPMLDTQYF
TGTGCCAGCAGCCGGACCCCTATGTTGGATACGCAGTATTTT
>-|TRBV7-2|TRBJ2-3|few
CASSTYGDTQYF
TGTGCCAGCAGCACTTATGGCGATACGCAGTATTTT
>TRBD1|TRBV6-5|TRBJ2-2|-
CASKGDRGLSGELFF
TGTGCCAGCAAAGGGGACAGGGGGCTCAGCGGGGAGCTGTTTTTT